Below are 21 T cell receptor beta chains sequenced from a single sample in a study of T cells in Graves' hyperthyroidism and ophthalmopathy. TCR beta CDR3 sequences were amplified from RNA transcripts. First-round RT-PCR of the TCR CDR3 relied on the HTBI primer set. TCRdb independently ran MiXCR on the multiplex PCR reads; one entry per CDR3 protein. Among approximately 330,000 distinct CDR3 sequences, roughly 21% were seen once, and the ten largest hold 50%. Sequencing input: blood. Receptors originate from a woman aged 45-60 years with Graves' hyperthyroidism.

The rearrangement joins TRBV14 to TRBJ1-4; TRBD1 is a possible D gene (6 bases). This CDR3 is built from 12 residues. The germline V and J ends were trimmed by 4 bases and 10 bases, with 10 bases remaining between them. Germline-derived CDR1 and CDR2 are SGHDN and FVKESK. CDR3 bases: TGTGCCAGCAGCCGTTCAGGGGTAAAACTGTTTTTT. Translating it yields CASSRSGVKLFF.

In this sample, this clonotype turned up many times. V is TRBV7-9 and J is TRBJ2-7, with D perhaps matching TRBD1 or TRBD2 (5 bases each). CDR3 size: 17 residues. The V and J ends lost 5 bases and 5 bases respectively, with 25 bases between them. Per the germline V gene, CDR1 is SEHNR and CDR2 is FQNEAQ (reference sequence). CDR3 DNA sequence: TGTGCCAGCAGCCATAACCGGGACCCCTCGAGGGTCCACGAGCAGTACTTC. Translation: CASSHNRDPSRVHEQYF.

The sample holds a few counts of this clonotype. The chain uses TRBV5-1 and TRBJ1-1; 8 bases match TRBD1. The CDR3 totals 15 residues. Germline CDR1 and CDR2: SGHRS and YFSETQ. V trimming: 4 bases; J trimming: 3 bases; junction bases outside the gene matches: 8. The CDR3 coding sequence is TGCGCCAGCAGCCCCCAGACAGGGGTTGACACTGAAGCTTTCTTT. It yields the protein CASSPQTGVDTEAFF.

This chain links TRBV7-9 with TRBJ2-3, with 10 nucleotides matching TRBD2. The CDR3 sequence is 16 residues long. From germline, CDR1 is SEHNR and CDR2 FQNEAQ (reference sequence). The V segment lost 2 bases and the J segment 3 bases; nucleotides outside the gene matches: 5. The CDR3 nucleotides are TGTGCCAGCAGCTTAAAGAGCGGGGGGGTGACAGATACGCAGTATTTT. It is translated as CASSLKSGGVTDTQYF. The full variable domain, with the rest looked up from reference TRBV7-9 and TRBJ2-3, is DTGVSQNPRHKITKRGQNVTFRCDPISEHNRLYWYRQTLGQGPEFLTYFQNEAQLEKSRLLSDRFSAERPKGSFSTLEIQRTEQGDSAMYLCASSLKSGGVTDTQYFGPGTRLTVL.

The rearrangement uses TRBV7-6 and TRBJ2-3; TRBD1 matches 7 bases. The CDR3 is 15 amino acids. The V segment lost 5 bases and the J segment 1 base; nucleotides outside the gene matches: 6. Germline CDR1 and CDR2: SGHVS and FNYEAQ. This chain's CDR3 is CASSPTGARTDTQYF. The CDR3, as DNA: TGTGCCAGCAGCCCCACAGGGGCACGCACAGATACGCAGTATTTT.

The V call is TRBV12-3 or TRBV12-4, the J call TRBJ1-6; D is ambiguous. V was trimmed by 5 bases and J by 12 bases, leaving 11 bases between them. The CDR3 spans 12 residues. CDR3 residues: CASSTKTLPLHF. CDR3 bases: TGTGCCAGCAGTACAAAGACTCTACCCCTCCACTTT.

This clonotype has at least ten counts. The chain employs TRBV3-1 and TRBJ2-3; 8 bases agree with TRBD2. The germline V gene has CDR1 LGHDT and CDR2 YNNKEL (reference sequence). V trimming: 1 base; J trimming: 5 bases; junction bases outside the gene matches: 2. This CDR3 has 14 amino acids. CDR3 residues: CASSQGAGGDTQYF. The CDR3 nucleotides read TGTGCCAGCAGCCAAGGGGCGGGAGGAGATACGCAGTATTTT.

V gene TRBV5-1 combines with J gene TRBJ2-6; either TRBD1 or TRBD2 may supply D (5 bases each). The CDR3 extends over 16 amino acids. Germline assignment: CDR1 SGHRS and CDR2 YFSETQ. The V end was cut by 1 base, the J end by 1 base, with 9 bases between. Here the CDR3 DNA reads TGCGCCAGCAGCTTGATGGGGGTTTCTGGGGCCAACGTCCTGACTTTC. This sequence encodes CASSLMGVSGANVLTF.

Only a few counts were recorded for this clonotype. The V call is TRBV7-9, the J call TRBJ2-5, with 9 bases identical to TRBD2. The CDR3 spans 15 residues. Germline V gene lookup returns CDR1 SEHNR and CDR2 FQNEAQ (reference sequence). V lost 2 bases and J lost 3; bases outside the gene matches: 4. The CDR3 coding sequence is TGTGCCAGCAGCTTATCCCGCGGGGGGGAAGAGACCCAGTACTTC. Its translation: CASSLSRGGEETQYF.

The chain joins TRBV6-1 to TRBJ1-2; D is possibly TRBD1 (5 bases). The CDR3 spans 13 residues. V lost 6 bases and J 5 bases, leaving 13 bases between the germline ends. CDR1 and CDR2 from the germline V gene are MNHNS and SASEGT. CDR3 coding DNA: TGTGCCAGCAGGCAGGGCCGGCTTTATGGCTACACCTTC. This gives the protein CASRQGRLYGYTF.

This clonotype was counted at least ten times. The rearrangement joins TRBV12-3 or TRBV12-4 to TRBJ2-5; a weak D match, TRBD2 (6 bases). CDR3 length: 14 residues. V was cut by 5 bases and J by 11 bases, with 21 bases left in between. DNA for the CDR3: TGTGCCAGCAGTCCACCCCCCGCGGGACTTAAACAGTACTTC. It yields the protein CASSPPPAGLKQYF.

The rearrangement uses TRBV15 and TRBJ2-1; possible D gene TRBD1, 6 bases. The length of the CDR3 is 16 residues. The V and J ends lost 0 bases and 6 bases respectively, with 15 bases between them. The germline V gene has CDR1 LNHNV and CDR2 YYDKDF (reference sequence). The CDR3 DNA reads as TGTGCCACCAGCAGAGATTCCCAGATAGGGGGCAATGAGCAGTTCTTC. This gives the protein CATSRDSQIGGNEQFF.

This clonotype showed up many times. The CDR3 sequence is CASSFGRKTQYF. DNA for the CDR3: TGTGCCAGCAGTTTCGGGAGGAAGACCCAGTACTTC. The chain links TRBV12-3 or TRBV12-4 to TRBJ2-5; 7 bases align to TRBD2. After removal of 3 bases from V and 6 bases from J, the junction contained 1 base not matched to a gene. The CDR3 spans 12 residues.

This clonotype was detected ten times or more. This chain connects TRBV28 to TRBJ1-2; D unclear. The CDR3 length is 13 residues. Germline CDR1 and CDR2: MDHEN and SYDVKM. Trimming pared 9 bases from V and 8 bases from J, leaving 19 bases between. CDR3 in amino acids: CASLQQRVYGYTF. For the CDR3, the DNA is TGTGCCAGTCTTCAACAGAGGGTCTACGGCTACACCTTC.

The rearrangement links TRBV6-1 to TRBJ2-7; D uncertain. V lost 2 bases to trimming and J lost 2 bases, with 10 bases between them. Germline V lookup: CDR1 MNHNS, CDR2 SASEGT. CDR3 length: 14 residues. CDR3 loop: CASSEMGGTYEQYF. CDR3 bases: TGTGCCAGCAGTGAAATGGGCGGAACCTACGAGCAGTACTTC.

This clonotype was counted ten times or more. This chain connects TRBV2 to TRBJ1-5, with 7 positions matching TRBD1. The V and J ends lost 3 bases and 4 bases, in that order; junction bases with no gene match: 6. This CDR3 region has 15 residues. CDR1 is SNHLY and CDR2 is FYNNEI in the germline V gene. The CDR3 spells CASSERDSRNQPQHF. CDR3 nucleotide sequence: TGTGCCAGCAGTGAGAGGGACAGCCGGAATCAGCCCCAGCATTTT.

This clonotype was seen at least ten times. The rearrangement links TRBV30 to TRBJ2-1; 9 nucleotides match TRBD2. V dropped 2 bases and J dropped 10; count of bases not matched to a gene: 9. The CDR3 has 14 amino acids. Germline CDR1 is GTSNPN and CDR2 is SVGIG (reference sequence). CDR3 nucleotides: TGTGCCTGGAGTTCAACGGCGGGAGGGAGCGAGCAGTTCTTC. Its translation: CAWSSTAGGSEQFF. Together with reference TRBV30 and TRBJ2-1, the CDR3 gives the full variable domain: SQTIHQWPATLVQPVGSPLSLECTVEGTSNPNLYWYRQAAGRGLQLLFYSVGIGQISSEVPQNLSASRPQDRQFILSSKKLLLSDSGFYLCAWSSTAGGSEQFFGPGTRLTVL.

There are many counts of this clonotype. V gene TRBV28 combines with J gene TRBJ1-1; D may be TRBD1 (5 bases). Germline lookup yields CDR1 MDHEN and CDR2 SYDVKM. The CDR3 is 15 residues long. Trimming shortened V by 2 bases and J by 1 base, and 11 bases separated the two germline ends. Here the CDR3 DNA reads TGTGCCAGCAGTTTAGTGGGGGTGGGGAACACTGAAGCTTTCTTT. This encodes CASSLVGVGNTEAFF.

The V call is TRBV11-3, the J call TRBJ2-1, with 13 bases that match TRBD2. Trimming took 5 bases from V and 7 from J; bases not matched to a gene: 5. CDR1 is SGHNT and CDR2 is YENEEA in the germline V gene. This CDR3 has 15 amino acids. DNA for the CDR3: TGTGCCAGCAGCAATCCGACTAGCGGGGGGAATGAGCAGTTCTTC. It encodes CASSNPTSGGNEQFF. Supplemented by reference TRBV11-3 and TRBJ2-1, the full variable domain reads EAGVVQSPRYKIIEKKQPVAFWCNPISGHNTLYWYLQNLGQGPELLIRYENEEAVDDSQLPKDRFSAERLKGVDSTLKIQPAELGDSAVYLCASSNPTSGGNEQFFGPGTRLTVL.

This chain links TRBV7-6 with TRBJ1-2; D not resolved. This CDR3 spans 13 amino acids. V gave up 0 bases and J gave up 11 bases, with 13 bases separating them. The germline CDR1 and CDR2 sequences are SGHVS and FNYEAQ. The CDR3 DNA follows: TGTGCCAGCAGCTTAGCCGACGGCCGAGAGTACACCTTC. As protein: CASSLADGREYTF.

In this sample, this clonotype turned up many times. Here the CDR3 DNA reads TGTGCCAGCAGCCCAATCGCGACCGGACACTTCCAAGAGACCCAGTACTTC. It translates to CASSPIATGHFQETQYF. The chain carries TRBV12-3 or TRBV12-4 and TRBJ2-5, with TRBD1 as a possible D gene (5 bases). V was shortened by 6 bases and J by 1 base, with 21 bases between the two germline ends. The CDR3 loop spans 17 amino acids.